Included here is one T cell receptor (beta chain) sequence, with context. Profiling relied on immunoSEQ multiplex PCR, and the TCRdb table lists in-frame clones only, not all of them. The profile shows over a million clones, 75% to 80% of them singletons. The CDR3 covers 13 residues. Trimming stripped 5 bases from V and 7 bases from J, with 9 bases between. Germline CDR1 MNHEY, CDR2 SMNVEV (reference sequence). The data were obtained in a study of shared clonotypes between healthy human individuals. The origin of this receptor is a young man in good health. Some clones in this sample may be carry-over from other donors' samples. Sequenced sample: memory CD4+ T cells from PBMCs. Subset described: CD45RA-negative fraction. The chain recombines TRBV27 with TRBJ1-6; unclear D gene. This CDR3 reads CASSPPGNSPLHF. CDR3 sequence (DNA): TGTGCCAGCAGTCCTCCCGGGAATTCACCCCTCCACTTT.